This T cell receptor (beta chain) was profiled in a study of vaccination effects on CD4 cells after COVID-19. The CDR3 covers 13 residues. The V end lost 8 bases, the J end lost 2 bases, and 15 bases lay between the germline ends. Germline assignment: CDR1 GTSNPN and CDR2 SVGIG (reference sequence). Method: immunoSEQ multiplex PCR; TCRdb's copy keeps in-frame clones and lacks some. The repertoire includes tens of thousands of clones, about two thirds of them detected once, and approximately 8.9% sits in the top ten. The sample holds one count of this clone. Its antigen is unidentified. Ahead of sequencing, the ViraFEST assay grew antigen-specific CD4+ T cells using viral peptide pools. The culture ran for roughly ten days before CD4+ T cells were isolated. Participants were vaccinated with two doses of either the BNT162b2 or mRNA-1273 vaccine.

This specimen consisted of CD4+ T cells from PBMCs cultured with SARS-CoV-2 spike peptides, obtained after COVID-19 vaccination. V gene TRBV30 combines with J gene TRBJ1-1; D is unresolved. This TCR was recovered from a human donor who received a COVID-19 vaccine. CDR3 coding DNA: TGTGCCGGGAAACTCTCACCCAACACTGAAGCTTTCTTT. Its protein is CAGKLSPNTEAFF.